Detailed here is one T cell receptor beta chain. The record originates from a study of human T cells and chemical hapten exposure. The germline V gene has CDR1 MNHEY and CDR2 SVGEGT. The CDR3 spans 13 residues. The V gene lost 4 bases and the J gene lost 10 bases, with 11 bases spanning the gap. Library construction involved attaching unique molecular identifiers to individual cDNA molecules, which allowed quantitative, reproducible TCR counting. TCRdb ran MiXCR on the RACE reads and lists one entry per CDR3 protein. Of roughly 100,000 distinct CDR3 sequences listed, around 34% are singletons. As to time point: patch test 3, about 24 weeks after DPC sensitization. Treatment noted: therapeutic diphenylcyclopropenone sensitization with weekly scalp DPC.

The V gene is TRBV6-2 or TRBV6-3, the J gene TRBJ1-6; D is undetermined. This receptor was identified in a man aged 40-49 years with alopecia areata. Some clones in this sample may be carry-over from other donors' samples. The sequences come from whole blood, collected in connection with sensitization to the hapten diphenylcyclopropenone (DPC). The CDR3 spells CASSWQEGSPLHF. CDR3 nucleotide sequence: TGTGCCAGCAGTTGGCAAGAAGGATCACCCCTCCACTTT.